The clone carrying this T cell receptor beta chain occurred a few times. Trimming cost V 0 bases and J 5 bases, with 7 bases left between them. This CDR3 contains 13 residues. TCRdb called the 5' RACE reads again in MiXCR, with one record for every CDR3 protein. In the table there are approximately 100,000 distinct CDR3 sequences, about 17% of which are singletons. This specimen comes from a study of T-cell memory formation after mild COVID-19. The V gene is TRBV12-3 or TRBV12-4, the J gene TRBJ1-2; D is uncertain. The source of this sequence is an adult woman who had mild COVID-19 (a few samples of this study predate the infection). Cell type and time point are not known. The sequenced sample consisted of PBMCs or a T cell subset sorted from them (not recorded which). The CDR3 DNA reads as TGTGCCAGCAGTTTAGCGTCAGCATATGGCTACACCTTC. This translates into CASSLASAYGYTF.